The present T cell receptor (beta chain) was sequenced within a study of blood T cell repertoires in COVID-19. Study summary: COVID-19 samples collected from the United States, Italy and Spain covered acute and convalescent phases. T cells, B-cell-depleted T cells, or PBMCs supplied cDNA or gDNA.

The trim removed 0 bases at V and 1 base at J, leaving 8 bases unmatched. The CDR3 length is 18 residues. Under the authors' procedure: Cell counts per sample came from amplifying reference gene primers. Profiled with immunoSEQ multiplex PCR; TCRdb holds only in-frame clones, not every one. V, J and clone size derive from that table, while D and trimming were established from the DNA sequence. The table lists 190,000 or so clones, more than 85% of them singletons. V is TRBV23-1 and J is TRBJ1-5; 8 bases fit TRBD1. TRBV23-1 is recorded as an ORF, its role being uncertain. This receptor was identified in a middle-aged man with active or convalescent COVID-19. Sequencing used peripheral blood. CDR3 DNA sequence: TGCGCCAGCAGTCAATCCGGGGGACAGGCTTGGAGCAATCAGCCCCAGCATTTT. Residues: CASSQSGGQAWSNQPQHF.